Below, 22 T cell receptor beta chains from the same sample are listed, as sequenced in a study of OX40 agonist ivuxolimab in advanced cancers. Using immunoSEQ multiplex PCR, the repertoire was profiled, and TCRdb retains in-frame clones only, with some absent. The data hold approximately 47,000 clones, with roughly 90% observed a single time. The sample in question was CD4+ or CD8+ T cells sorted from blood, obtained in a trial of the OX40 agonist ivuxolimab. All receptors come from an adult with an advanced solid tumor such as melanoma, head and neck, liver or kidney cancer.

Here the CDR3 DNA reads TGTGCCAGCAGCCTATATCTCCCCAAACCGGGACACCACTTAACCCAGTACTTC. As protein: CASSLYLPKPGHHLTQYF. J is TRBJ2-7 and V is TRBV14; D possibly corresponds to TRBD1 (6 bases). With 4 bases removed from V and 10 bases from J, the gap between germline ends came to 32 bases. From germline, CDR1 is SGHDN and CDR2 FVKESK. The CDR3 runs 18 residues.

This chain joins TRBV29-1 and TRBJ1-1, with 12 bases identical to TRBD1. Losses at the gene ends were 6 bases for V and 5 bases for J; bases not matched to a gene: 13. Germline V lookup: CDR1 SQVTM, CDR2 ANQGSEA. The CDR3 length is 16 residues. The DNA for the CDR3 is TGCAGCGTCGCCGGGACAGGGGGCGCGGAGGCTACTGAAGCTTTCTTT. Its translation: CSVAGTGGAEATEAFF.

The chain links TRBV29-1 to TRBJ1-2, with D perhaps matching TRBD1 (6 bases). V lost 4 bases and J lost 7, with 19 bases in between. Per the germline V gene, CDR1 is SQVTM and CDR2 is ANQGSEA. The CDR3 is 14 amino acids. DNA of the CDR3: TGCAGCGTTGCCCCCCCCGCGGGGGCGAGTGGCTACACCTTC. The encoded protein is CSVAPPAGASGYTF.

The chain combines TRBV4-2 with TRBJ2-7; D is uncertain. The CDR3 length is 13 residues. The V end was cut by 1 base, the J end by 4 bases, with 8 bases between. Germline CDR1 LGHNA, CDR2 YNFKEQ. The CDR3 DNA sequence: TGTGCCAGCAGCCAAGCCGGCCCGTACGAGCAGTACTTC. Protein sequence: CASSQAGPYEQYF.

Points on this clone: Distinct nucleotide sequences in the sample also encode this CDR3. CDR3 amino acids: CASSLAGGYEQYF. The CDR3 DNA reads as TGTGCCAGCAGCTTAGCGGGAGGGTACGAGCAGTACTTC. V and J are TRBV7-2 and TRBJ2-7; 7 bases map to TRBD2. The CDR3 runs to 13 residues. Trimming cost V 0 bases and J 4 bases; bases outside gene matches: 0. CDR1 is SGHTA and CDR2 is FQGNSA in the germline V gene.

This chain links TRBV27 with TRBJ2-3; D possibly corresponds to TRBD2 (6 bases). The V and J ends lost 9 bases and 4 bases respectively, with 20 bases between them. The CDR3 consists of 15 residues. In germline, CDR1 is MNHEY, CDR2 SMNVEV (reference sequence). CDR3 in amino acids: CASLPPAGSPDTQYF. The DNA of the CDR3 is TGTGCCAGTCTCCCTCCAGCGGGTAGTCCAGATACGCAGTATTTT.

This clone has only one observation. The chain carries TRBV18 and TRBJ2-7; 11 nucleotides align to TRBD2. The V and J ends lost 0 bases and 3 bases, in that order; junction bases with no gene match: 4. This CDR3 has 16 amino acids. Germline V gene lookup returns CDR1 KGHSH and CDR2 LQKENI. CDR3: CASSPPGTSGLYEQYF. For the CDR3, the DNA is TGTGCCAGCTCACCACCTGGGACTAGCGGACTCTACGAGCAGTACTTC.

The chain combines TRBV11-1 with TRBJ2-5, with 12 bases that match TRBD2. The germline V gene encodes CDR1 SGHAT and CDR2 FQDESV (reference sequence). This CDR3 comprises 15 residues. J was trimmed by 5 bases and V by 4 bases; bases with no gene match: 5. The CDR3 region is CASSSRLAGVETQYF. The CDR3 DNA is TGTGCCAGCAGCTCGAGACTAGCGGGAGTCGAGACCCAGTACTTC.

The rearrangement uses TRBV9 and TRBJ2-6; D perhaps matches TRBD1 (5 bases). Germline V gene sequence: CDR1 SGDLS, CDR2 YYNGEE. This CDR3 comprises 15 residues. The ends were cut back, 3 bases at V and 0 bases at J, with 7 bases in the middle. CDR3 residues: CASSATGSGANVLTF. The CDR3 DNA is TGTGCCAGCAGCGCTACAGGCTCTGGGGCCAACGTCCTGACTTTC.

The chain couples TRBV7-2 to TRBJ2-3, with D possibly TRBD2 on 5 matching bases. Trimming took off 2 bases at V and 4 bases at J, with 13 bases between the two ends. The length of the CDR3 is 15 residues. Germline lookup yields CDR1 SGHTA and CDR2 FQGNSA. CDR3 in DNA: TGTGCCAGCAGCTTATATCAGGCGGGCGCAGATACGCAGTATTTT. Translated, it gives CASSLYQAGADTQYF.

The chain couples TRBV27 to TRBJ1-2; 8 bases are a match to TRBD1. V lost 6 bases, J lost 6 bases, and 3 bases stayed unmatched. CDR1 MNHEY and CDR2 SMNVEV come from the germline V gene (reference sequence). The CDR3 totals 12 residues. The CDR3 here is CASSTGGDGYTF. CDR3 bases: TGTGCCAGCAGCACAGGGGGGGATGGCTACACCTTC.

V is TRBV9 and J is TRBJ2-1; TRBD1 aligns across 8 bases. The CDR3 contains 14 residues. V was clipped by 6 bases and J by 6 bases; unmatched bases: 8. Germline assignment: CDR1 SGDLS and CDR2 YYNGEE. The CDR3 sequence: CASNPLDRANEQFF. The CDR3 coding sequence is TGTGCCAGCAACCCCCTGGACAGGGCCAATGAGCAGTTCTTC.

The chain has TRBV15 and TRBJ2-2; TRBD2 agrees at 8 bases. The germline V gene encodes CDR1 LNHNV and CDR2 YYDKDF (reference sequence). CDR3 length: 16 amino acids. After removal of 1 base from V and 6 bases from J, the junction contained 7 bases not matched to a gene. The CDR3: CATSRAYGRASGELFF. CDR3 nucleotides: TGTGCCACCAGCAGAGCGTACGGGAGGGCCTCCGGGGAGCTGTTTTTT.

The V and J genes are TRBV11-2 and TRBJ2-1; 14 bases are shared with TRBD2. This CDR3 has 16 residues. V dropped 5 bases and J dropped 7; count of bases not matched to a gene: 7. Germline assignment: CDR1 SGHAT and CDR2 FQNNGV. This CDR3 reads CASSPRGTSGSNEQFF. For the CDR3, the DNA is TGTGCCAGCAGCCCAAGAGGGACTAGCGGGAGTAATGAGCAGTTCTTC.

The rearrangement uses TRBV2 and TRBJ2-5; D is ambiguous. The V gene lost 2 bases and the J gene lost 1 base, with 5 bases spanning the gap. The CDR3 loop spans 13 amino acids. CDR1 and CDR2 (germline): SNHLY, FYNNEI. This CDR3 is CASSEHSQETQYF. The DNA of the CDR3 is TGTGCCAGCAGTGAACACTCCCAAGAGACCCAGTACTTC.

J is TRBJ1-2 and V is TRBV6-1, with D unresolved. V was cut by 3 bases and J by 4 bases, with 6 bases left in between. The germline gives CDR1 MNHNS, CDR2 SASEGT. The CDR3 loop spans 12 amino acids. The chain's CDR3 is CASSDTFYGYTF. In nucleotides, the CDR3 is TGTGCCAGCAGTGACACCTTCTATGGCTACACCTTC.

The chain links TRBV30 to TRBJ1-4; no firm D call. CDR1 is GTSNPN, CDR2 SVGIG, per germline (reference sequence). The CDR3 totals 14 residues. Trimming stripped 0 bases from V and 4 bases from J, with 9 bases between. This CDR3 reads CAWSVMAYNEKLFF. CDR3 sequence (DNA): TGTGCCTGGAGTGTAATGGCTTATAATGAAAAACTGTTTTTT. Combining the CDR3 with reference TRBV30 and TRBJ1-4 gives the whole variable domain SQTIHQWPATLVQPVGSPLSLECTVEGTSNPNLYWYRQAAGRGLQLLFYSVGIGQISSEVPQNLSASRPQDRQFILSSKKLLLSDSGFYLCAWSVMAYNEKLFFGSGTQLSVL.

This clone appeared a single time. V is TRBV30 and J is TRBJ1-1; tentative D call: TRBD1 (5 bases). CDR1 and CDR2 (germline): GTSNPN, SVGIG (reference sequence). Trimming removed 0 bases from V and 6 bases from J, with 8 bases in between. This CDR3 region has 12 residues. The CDR3 DNA reads TGTGCCTGGAGTGTCAGGGTCCCTGAAGCTTTCTTT. Its translation is CAWSVRVPEAFF.

The chain recombines TRBV4-3 with TRBJ2-7; 7 bases map to TRBD2. V lost 3 bases and J lost 0; bases outside the gene matches: 2. CDR1 is LGHNA and CDR2 is YSLEER in the germline V gene. CDR3 size: 14 residues. The CDR3 sequence is CASSQGGSSYEQYF. The CDR3 bases are TGCGCCAGCAGCCAGGGGGGGAGCTCCTACGAGCAGTACTTC.

The chain is built from TRBV27 and TRBJ1-5; D is unresolved. The germline CDR1 and CDR2 sequences are MNHEY and SMNVEV (reference sequence). V lost 3 bases, J lost 4 bases, and 7 bases lay in between. The CDR3 spans 13 residues. In DNA form, the CDR3 reads TGTGCCAGCAGTTTGGGCGATAATCAGCCCCAGCATTTT. This gives the protein CASSLGDNQPQHF.

Only one count was recorded for this clone. V usage is TRBV11-2 and J usage is TRBJ2-1; the D gene is possibly TRBD2 (6 bases). Between the trimmed V and J ends, which lost 4 bases and 9 bases, there was a span of 10 bases. This CDR3 region has 12 residues. Germline CDR1 SGHAT, CDR2 FQNNGV. The CDR3 is CASSSLLAEQFF. CDR3 nucleotides: TGTGCCAGCAGCTCCCTACTAGCTGAGCAGTTCTTC. Drawing the rest from reference TRBV11-2 and TRBJ2-1, the complete variable domain is EAGVAQSPRYKIIEKRQSVAFWCNPISGHATLYWYQQILGQGPKLLIQFQNNGVVDDSQLPKDRFSAERLKGVDSTLKIQPAKLEDSAVYLCASSSLLAEQFFGPGTRLTVL.

The J gene is TRBJ2-5, the V gene TRBV9; tentatively, D is TRBD1 (6 bases). Trimming removed 4 bases at V and 5 bases at J, with 15 bases between. This CDR3 comprises 14 residues. Germline lookup yields CDR1 SGDLS and CDR2 YYNGEE. The CDR3 region is CASSPSTGWETQYF. DNA for the CDR3: TGTGCCAGCAGCCCCTCCACAGGGTGGGAGACCCAGTACTTC.